This is a list of T cell receptor beta chains from one sample in a study of regulatory T cells in long-lasting Graves disease. One entry per CDR3 protein results from TCRdb running MiXCR on the multiplex PCR reads. The profile shows 620,000 or so distinct CDR3 sequences, roughly 16% of them singletons. These data were also reused for a study on T cells in Graves' hyperthyroidism and ophthalmopathy.

The sample here was peripheral blood mononuclear cells (PBMCs), taken at new diagnosis, from a patient treated with antithyroid drugs. The origin of the receptors is a woman in her 30s with Graves disease. CDR3s include the opening cysteine and the closing phenylalanine or tryptophan. Fields, in order: V gene, J gene, CDR3 length, clone size, D gene, CDR3 protein, CDR3 DNA. A D gene is named only where the DNA matches it firmly. The size field is filled for only some rows; it gives once, few, many or a size class.

v_call: TRBV30
j_call: TRBJ1-5
cdr3_length: 15
clone_size: .
d_call: .
cdr3_aa: CAWSVRPGLNQPQHF
cdr3_nt: TGTGCCTGGAGTGTACGGCCGGGACTTAATCAGCCCCAGCATTTT

v_call: TRBV20-1
j_call: TRBJ1-3
cdr3_length: 14
clone_size: few
d_call: .
cdr3_aa: CSARDERSGNTIYF
cdr3_nt: TGCAGTGCTAGAGACGAGCGCTCTGGAAACACCATATATTTT

v_call: TRBV28
j_call: TRBJ1-5
cdr3_length: 15
clone_size: many
d_call: .
cdr3_aa: CASSLSLGSNQPQHF
cdr3_nt: TGTGCCAGCAGTTTATCCCTGGGGAGCAATCAGCCCCAGCATTTT

v_call: TRBV19
j_call: TRBJ2-1
cdr3_length: 11
clone_size: few
d_call: .
cdr3_aa: CASSWADEQFF
cdr3_nt: TGTGCCAGTAGCTGGGCCGATGAGCAGTTCTTC

v_call: TRBV5-1
j_call: TRBJ1-2
cdr3_length: 16
clone_size: .
d_call: .
cdr3_aa: CASSPGGGRTYYGYTF
cdr3_nt: TGCGCCAGCAGCCCCGGTGGTGGACGGACATACTATGGCTACACCTTC

v_call: TRBV28
j_call: TRBJ2-6
cdr3_length: 18
clone_size: many
d_call: TRBD1
cdr3_aa: CASSSGTDIPRGANVLTF
cdr3_nt: TGTGCCAGCAGCTCCGGGACAGATATCCCTCGGGGGGCCAACGTCCTGACTTTC

v_call: TRBV2
j_call: TRBJ1-2
cdr3_length: 10
clone_size: many
d_call: .
cdr3_aa: CASGQAGYTF
cdr3_nt: TGTGCCAGCGGCCAGGCGGGCTACACCTTC

v_call: TRBV5-1
j_call: TRBJ2-3
cdr3_length: 14
clone_size: few
d_call: .
cdr3_aa: CASSLQGLGDTQYF
cdr3_nt: TGCGCCAGCAGCTTGCAAGGGTTAGGAGATACGCAGTATTTT

v_call: TRBV20-1
j_call: TRBJ2-2
cdr3_length: 16
clone_size: few
d_call: TRBD2
cdr3_aa: CSAPLLWEGSTGELFF
cdr3_nt: TGCAGTGCCCCACTTTTGTGGGAGGGTTCTACCGGGGAGCTGTTTTTT

v_call: TRBV6-1
j_call: TRBJ2-5
cdr3_length: 19
clone_size: .
d_call: TRBD1
cdr3_aa: CASSQSRSRLGGFLETQYF
cdr3_nt: TGTGCCAGCAGCCAAAGCCGTTCTCGATTAGGGGGCTTTCTAGAGACCCAGTACTTC

v_call: TRBV24-1
j_call: TRBJ2-1
cdr3_length: 18
clone_size: .
d_call: .
cdr3_aa: CATSDWGGAGASYNEQFF
cdr3_nt: TGTGCCACCAGTGATTGGGGGGGGGCCGGAGCCTCCTACAATGAGCAGTTCTTC

v_call: TRBV6-6
j_call: TRBJ2-7
cdr3_length: 16
clone_size: many
d_call: .
cdr3_aa: CASSYSFSAHLYEQYF
cdr3_nt: TGTGCCAGCAGTTACTCGTTTTCGGCCCACCTCTACGAGCAGTACTTC

v_call: TRBV6-5
j_call: TRBJ2-1
cdr3_length: 18
clone_size: .
d_call: TRBD2
cdr3_aa: CASSYPKISGRQRNEQFF
cdr3_nt: TGTGCCAGCAGTTACCCCAAAATTAGCGGGAGGCAGAGGAATGAGCAGTTCTTC

v_call: TRBV6-1
j_call: TRBJ1-1
cdr3_length: 12
clone_size: many
d_call: .
cdr3_aa: CASSDRVTEAFF
cdr3_nt: TGTGCCAGCAGTGACAGGGTCACTGAAGCTTTCTTT

v_call: TRBV5-1
j_call: TRBJ1-2
cdr3_length: 17
clone_size: .
d_call: .
cdr3_aa: CASSLEPYRQHVYGYTF
cdr3_nt: TGCGCCAGCAGCTTGGAACCTTACAGGCAGCACGTCTATGGCTACACCTTC

v_call: TRBV7-2
j_call: TRBJ2-5
cdr3_length: 14
clone_size: many
d_call: .
cdr3_aa: CASSLFEGVETQYF
cdr3_nt: TGTGCCAGCAGCCTGTTCGAGGGAGTAGAGACCCAGTACTTC

v_call: TRBV28
j_call: TRBJ1-6
cdr3_length: 15
clone_size: .
d_call: .
cdr3_aa: CASKSRSSYNSPLHF
cdr3_nt: TGTGCCAGCAAGAGCAGGAGCTCCTATAATTCACCCCTCCACTTT

v_call: TRBV4-1
j_call: TRBJ2-3
cdr3_length: 15
clone_size: .
d_call: TRBD2
cdr3_aa: CASSHGLAGEDTQYF
cdr3_nt: TGCGCCAGCAGCCACGGACTAGCGGGAGAGGATACGCAGTATTTT

v_call: TRBV28
j_call: TRBJ2-5
cdr3_length: 16
clone_size: few
d_call: TRBD1
cdr3_aa: CASSPGTGTGGETQYF
cdr3_nt: TGTGCCAGCAGTCCCGGGACAGGGACCGGCGGGGAGACCCAGTACTTC

v_call: TRBV11-2
j_call: TRBJ2-1
cdr3_length: 19
clone_size: .
d_call: TRBD1
cdr3_aa: CASSLGHPNRDRDYNEQFF
cdr3_nt: TGTGCCAGCAGCTTAGGCCACCCCAACCGGGACAGGGACTACAATGAGCAGTTCTTC

v_call: TRBV2
j_call: TRBJ2-1
cdr3_length: 16
clone_size: .
d_call: .
cdr3_aa: CASSAPTGFEPNEQFF
cdr3_nt: TGTGCCAGCAGTGCGCCTACAGGGTTCGAACCCAATGAGCAGTTCTTC

v_call: TRBV3-1
j_call: TRBJ2-1
cdr3_length: 14
clone_size: few
d_call: .
cdr3_aa: CASSRSQARNEQFF
cdr3_nt: TGTGCCAGCAGCCGCTCACAGGCTCGGAATGAGCAGTTCTTC

v_call: TRBV6-1
j_call: TRBJ2-1
cdr3_length: 19
clone_size: many
d_call: TRBD2
cdr3_aa: CASTPGTSGRARSYNEQFF
cdr3_nt: TGTGCCAGCACCCCTGGGACTAGCGGGAGGGCCAGGTCCTACAATGAGCAGTTCTTC

v_call: TRBV10-3
j_call: TRBJ1-6
cdr3_length: 16
clone_size: few
d_call: .
cdr3_aa: CATQTGELSYNSPLHF
cdr3_nt: TGTGCCACCCAAACAGGAGAGTTGTCCTATAATTCACCCCTCCACTTT

v_call: TRBV7-9
j_call: TRBJ1-1
cdr3_length: 16
clone_size: .
d_call: .
cdr3_aa: CASSWTVNYMNTEAFF
cdr3_nt: TGTGCCAGCAGCTGGACAGTTAATTATATGAACACTGAAGCTTTCTTT

v_call: TRBV30
j_call: TRBJ1-5
cdr3_length: 16
clone_size: .
d_call: TRBD1
cdr3_aa: CAWSRFGQAMWQPQHF
cdr3_nt: TGTGCCTGGAGTCGATTCGGACAGGCCATGTGGCAGCCCCAGCATTTT

v_call: TRBV28
j_call: TRBJ2-1
cdr3_length: 16
clone_size: .
d_call: TRBD2
cdr3_aa: CASSTLGAGSNNEQFF
cdr3_nt: TGTGCCAGCAGTACCCTGGGAGCGGGAAGCAATAATGAGCAGTTCTTC

v_call: TRBV5-1
j_call: TRBJ2-3
cdr3_length: 16
clone_size: many
d_call: TRBD2
cdr3_aa: CASSSQLATSTDTQYF
cdr3_nt: TGCGCCAGCAGCTCCCAACTAGCGACTAGCACAGATACGCAGTATTTT

v_call: TRBV5-1
j_call: TRBJ1-1
cdr3_length: 16
clone_size: many
d_call: TRBD1
cdr3_aa: CASSLHIQGALAEAFF
cdr3_nt: TGCGCCAGCAGTCTTCATATACAGGGGGCCCTCGCTGAAGCTTTCTTT

v_call: TRBV30
j_call: TRBJ1-2
cdr3_length: 11
clone_size: .
d_call: TRBD1
cdr3_aa: CAWSGGYGYTF
cdr3_nt: TGTGCCTGGTCAGGGGGCTATGGCTACACCTTC

v_call: TRBV20-1
j_call: TRBJ1-1
cdr3_length: 13
clone_size: .
d_call: .
cdr3_aa: CSAGTELNTEAFF
cdr3_nt: TGCAGTGCTGGTACAGAGCTGAACACTGAAGCTTTCTTT

v_call: TRBV5-1
j_call: TRBJ2-5
cdr3_length: 15
clone_size: .
d_call: TRBD1
cdr3_aa: CASSLTGQGRETQYF
cdr3_nt: TGCGCCAGCAGCTTGACAGGACAGGGGCGCGAGACCCAGTACTTC

v_call: TRBV11-2
j_call: TRBJ2-3
cdr3_length: 13
clone_size: many
d_call: .
cdr3_aa: CASSLDGRVTQYF
cdr3_nt: TGTGCCAGCAGCTTAGATGGTCGGGTTACGCAGTATTTT

v_call: TRBV20-1
j_call: TRBJ1-2
cdr3_length: 17
clone_size: many
d_call: .
cdr3_aa: CSARDLVGTELMYGYTF
cdr3_nt: TGCAGTGCTAGAGATCTTGTAGGGACGGAGTTAATGTATGGCTACACCTTC

v_call: TRBV27
j_call: TRBJ2-7
cdr3_length: 14
clone_size: many
d_call: TRBD2
cdr3_aa: CASRLAGDSYEQYF
cdr3_nt: TGTGCCAGCAGACTAGCGGGAGATTCTTACGAGCAGTACTTC

v_call: TRBV28
j_call: TRBJ1-6
cdr3_length: 16
clone_size: .
d_call: .
cdr3_aa: CASSLQRTIYNSPLHF
cdr3_nt: TGTGCCAGCAGTTTACAACGGACGATCTATAATTCACCCCTCCACTTT

v_call: TRBV20-1
j_call: TRBJ1-1
cdr3_length: 17
clone_size: few
d_call: .
cdr3_aa: CSARDRWQHGTNTEAFF
cdr3_nt: TGCAGTGCTAGAGATCGGTGGCAGCATGGCACGAACACTGAAGCTTTCTTT

v_call: TRBV2
j_call: TRBJ1-5
cdr3_length: 15
clone_size: few
d_call: TRBD1
cdr3_aa: CASTSWTGGDQPQHF
cdr3_nt: TGTGCCAGCACAAGCTGGACAGGGGGGGATCAGCCCCAGCATTTT

v_call: TRBV30
j_call: TRBJ1-6
cdr3_length: 16
clone_size: .
d_call: .
cdr3_aa: CAWSVRGTAINSPLHF
cdr3_nt: TGTGCCTGGAGTGTAAGGGGAACGGCGATTAATTCACCCCTCCACTTT

v_call: TRBV20-1
j_call: TRBJ2-1
cdr3_length: 18
clone_size: .
d_call: TRBD2
cdr3_aa: CSARDGTSGRYSRYEQFF
cdr3_nt: TGCAGTGCTAGAGATGGGACTAGCGGGAGGTATTCACGCTATGAGCAGTTCTTC

v_call: TRBV11-2
j_call: TRBJ2-7
cdr3_length: 12
clone_size: many
d_call: .
cdr3_aa: CASSSLPYEQYF
cdr3_nt: TGTGCCAGCAGCTCCTTGCCCTACGAGCAGTACTTC

v_call: TRBV20-1
j_call: TRBJ1-6
cdr3_length: 16
clone_size: once
d_call: .
cdr3_aa: CSARAPGTGWNSPLHF
cdr3_nt: TGCAGTGCTAGAGCCCCCGGGACGGGTTGGAATTCACCCCTCCACTTT

v_call: TRBV28
j_call: TRBJ2-2
cdr3_length: 16
clone_size: many
d_call: .
cdr3_aa: CASRGERASGTGELFF
cdr3_nt: TGTGCCAGCAGAGGGGAGAGGGCGAGTGGCACCGGGGAGCTGTTTTTT

v_call: TRBV15
j_call: TRBJ1-6
cdr3_length: 15
clone_size: many
d_call: .
cdr3_aa: CATSRDPTANSPLHF
cdr3_nt: TGTGCCACCAGCAGAGATCCGACGGCAAATTCACCCCTCCACTTT

v_call: TRBV28
j_call: TRBJ2-7
cdr3_length: 13
clone_size: many
d_call: .
cdr3_aa: CASSRGYPYEQYF
cdr3_nt: TGTGCCAGCAGTAGAGGGTATCCCTACGAGCAGTACTTC

v_call: TRBV6-9
j_call: TRBJ1-1
cdr3_length: 13
clone_size: .
d_call: .
cdr3_aa: CASSYSNPSEAFF
cdr3_nt: TGTGCCAGCAGTTACTCGAATCCGTCTGAAGCTTTCTTT

v_call: TRBV7-2
j_call: TRBJ2-1
cdr3_length: 12
clone_size: many
d_call: TRBD2
cdr3_aa: CASSSAGFEQFF
cdr3_nt: TGTGCCAGCAGCTCAGCGGGATTTGAGCAGTTCTTC

v_call: TRBV29-1
j_call: TRBJ2-7
cdr3_length: 12
clone_size: many
d_call: TRBD1
cdr3_aa: CSVEGQGYEQYF
cdr3_nt: TGCAGCGTTGAGGGACAGGGGTACGAGCAGTACTTC

v_call: TRBV5-1
j_call: TRBJ1-1
cdr3_length: 15
clone_size: few
d_call: TRBD1
cdr3_aa: CASRQGYRGPVKAFF
cdr3_nt: TGCGCCAGCCGCCAAGGTTACAGGGGGCCCGTTAAAGCTTTCTTT

v_call: TRBV6-1
j_call: TRBJ2-3
cdr3_length: 15
clone_size: once
d_call: TRBD2
cdr3_aa: CASSGAGAVTDTQYF
cdr3_nt: TGTGCCAGCAGTGGAGCGGGAGCGGTCACAGATACGCAGTATTTT

v_call: TRBV27
j_call: TRBJ2-5
cdr3_length: 11
clone_size: many
d_call: .
cdr3_aa: CASRIKETQYF
cdr3_nt: TGTGCCAGCAGGATTAAAGAGACCCAGTACTTC

v_call: TRBV19
j_call: TRBJ2-3
cdr3_length: 16
clone_size: .
d_call: TRBD2
cdr3_aa: CASSDLAGGGSDTQYF
cdr3_nt: TGTGCCAGTAGTGATCTAGCGGGAGGGGGGTCAGATACGCAGTATTTT

v_call: TRBV6-5
j_call: TRBJ2-5
cdr3_length: 16
clone_size: many
d_call: TRBD1
cdr3_aa: CASSFTRTGRQETQYF
cdr3_nt: TGTGCCAGCAGTTTCACCCGGACAGGGCGACAAGAGACCCAGTACTTC

v_call: TRBV10-3
j_call: TRBJ2-7
cdr3_length: 14
clone_size: few
d_call: .
cdr3_aa: CAISADGGRYEQYF
cdr3_nt: TGTGCCATCAGCGCGGACGGAGGACGCTACGAGCAGTACTTC

v_call: TRBV6-5
j_call: TRBJ2-5
cdr3_length: 15
clone_size: few
d_call: TRBD1
cdr3_aa: CATVHRQGAGETQYF
cdr3_nt: TGTGCCACCGTTCACAGACAGGGGGCGGGAGAGACCCAGTACTTC